These 19 T cell receptor beta chains originate from one sample sequenced in a study of shared clonotypes between healthy human individuals. TCRdb's table, derived via immunoSEQ multiplex PCR, lists solely in-frame clones and lacks some. Found here are some 2,500,000 clones, 85% to 95% of them singletons; the top ten hold approximately 0.41%. The sequenced sample consisted of naive CD4+ T cells from PBMCs. Subset described: CD45RA+ positively selected. These receptors were collected from a man younger than 30 in good health. Some clones in this sample may be carry-over from other donors' samples.

The genes are TRBV7-6 and TRBJ2-1; a possible D gene is TRBD1 (6 bases). This CDR3 has 15 amino acids. Trimming shortened V by 5 bases and J by 4 bases, and 15 bases separated the two germline ends. The germline gives CDR1 SGHVS, CDR2 FNYEAQ. In DNA, the CDR3 is TGTGCCAGCAGCCTGACCGGGACAAAGTACAATGAGCAGTTCTTC. Translation gives CASSLTGTKYNEQFF.

The rearrangement links TRBV6-6 to TRBJ2-1; 13 bases fit TRBD2. The V gene end was trimmed by 2 bases and the J gene end by 9 bases; junction bases not matched to a gene: 4. The CDR3 consists of 15 residues. Germline V gene lookup returns CDR1 MNHNY and CDR2 SVGAGI (reference sequence). DNA for the CDR3: TGTGCCAGCAGTTACGGACTAGCGGGAGTCACTGAGCAGTTCTTC. Protein product: CASSYGLAGVTEQFF.

The chain joins TRBV9 to TRBJ2-2, with 7 bases lining up with TRBD2. The CDR3 covers 15 residues. The germline gives CDR1 SGDLS, CDR2 YYNGEE. Trimming at V came to 4 bases and at J to 6 bases, leaving 9 bases not matched to a gene. The DNA of the CDR3 is TGTGCCAGCAGCTCTTCGGGGACTACTCCCGGGGAGCTGTTTTTT. Protein product: CASSSSGTTPGELFF.

The rearrangement uses TRBV2 and TRBJ1-4; D call uncertain. Germline V gene lookup returns CDR1 SNHLY and CDR2 FYNNEI. V dropped 2 bases and J dropped 5 bases, with 12 bases sitting between them. The CDR3 runs to 15 residues. This CDR3 reads CASSERSRSNEKLFF. CDR3 bases: TGTGCCAGCAGTGAAAGGTCCCGGTCCAATGAAAAACTGTTTTTT. Based on the CDR3 plus reference TRBV2 and TRBJ1-4, the full variable domain is EPEVTQTPSHQVTQMGQEVILRCVPISNHLYFYWYRQILGQKVEFLVSFYNNEISEKSEIFDDQFSVERPDGSNFTLKIRSTKLEDSAMYFCASSERSRSNEKLFFGSGTQLSVL.

V usage is TRBV18 and J usage is TRBJ2-2, with D possibly being TRBD1 (6 bases). The V and J ends lost 1 base and 7 bases respectively, with 13 bases between them. This CDR3 comprises 15 residues. Germline-derived CDR1 and CDR2 are KGHSH and LQKENI. The CDR3 coding sequence is TGTGCCAGCTCACCACGAGCAGGGGAGAACGGGGAGCTGTTTTTT. The encoded protein is CASSPRAGENGELFF.

The chain carries TRBV2 and TRBJ2-5; D possibly matches TRBD1 or TRBD2 (5 bases each). The CDR3 is 15 residues long. The germline V gene has CDR1 SNHLY and CDR2 FYNNEI. Trimming took off 7 bases at V and 1 base at J, with 16 bases between the two ends. Written as DNA, the CDR3 is TGTGCCAGCATCCCCGGGACCTACAGCCAAGAGACCCAGTACTTC. It specifies CASIPGTYSQETQYF. The variable domain in full, completed from reference TRBV2 and TRBJ2-5, reads EPEVTQTPSHQVTQMGQEVILRCVPISNHLYFYWYRQILGQKVEFLVSFYNNEISEKSEIFDDQFSVERPDGSNFTLKIRSTKLEDSAMYFCASIPGTYSQETQYFGPGTRLLVL.

On this clone: Other DNA sequences in the sample encode the same CDR3. The CDR3 reads CASSPGQGAYEQYF. CDR3 bases: TGTGCCAGCAGCCCAGGACAGGGTGCCTACGAGCAGTACTTC. The rearrangement uses TRBV9 and TRBJ2-7; 8 nucleotides align to TRBD1. This CDR3 is built from 14 residues. J gave up 2 bases and V 4 bases, and 5 bases lay outside the gene matches. The germline V gene has CDR1 SGDLS and CDR2 YYNGEE.

The J gene is TRBJ2-7, the V gene TRBV6-4; 10 nucleotides agree with TRBD2. J lost 7 bases, V lost 5 bases, and 8 bases had no gene match. Germline-derived CDR1 and CDR2 are MRHNA and SNTAGT. The CDR3 has 14 amino acids. The CDR3 sequence is CASSPGTSAMEQYF. The DNA for the CDR3 is TGTGCCAGCAGTCCCGGGACTAGCGCTATGGAGCAGTACTTC.

V gene TRBV28 combines with J gene TRBJ1-4; the match to TRBD1 covers 10 bases. From germline, CDR1 is MDHEN and CDR2 SYDVKM. Losses at the gene ends were 3 bases for V and 5 bases for J; bases not matched to a gene: 3. The CDR3 is made up of 15 amino acids. The DNA for the CDR3 is TGTGCCAGCAGTTTTCGGGACAGGGGAAATGAAAAACTGTTTTTT. It codes for CASSFRDRGNEKLFF.

The chain uses TRBV7-2 and TRBJ1-2; tentatively, D is TRBD1 (6 bases). CDR1 and CDR2 (germline): SGHTA, FQGNSA. Trimming took 1 base from V and 3 from J, leaving 15 bases between them. The CDR3 consists of 16 residues. The CDR3: CASSLEGDPRYYGYTF. CDR3 DNA: TGTGCCAGCAGCTTAGAGGGGGACCCCAGGTACTATGGCTACACCTTC.

V and J are TRBV7-3 and TRBJ2-5; possibly TRBD1 or TRBD2 for D (5 bases each). The CDR3 has 15 residues. CDR1 is SGHTA and CDR2 is FQGTGA in the germline V gene. The V and J ends lost 6 bases and 2 bases respectively, with 16 bases between them. CDR3 residues: CASSPGTGRQETQYF. The CDR3 DNA follows: TGTGCCAGCAGTCCGGGGACCGGTAGGCAAGAGACCCAGTACTTC.

CDR3 sequence (DNA): TGTGCCAGCAGGGGAATTCTGGGAAACATTCAGTACTTC. Its translation: CASRGILGNIQYF. The rearrangement links TRBV6-1 to TRBJ2-4; D is undetermined. The CDR3 extends over 13 amino acids. CDR1 and CDR2 (germline): MNHNS, SASEGT. Trimming shortened V by 6 bases and J by 6 bases, and 12 bases separated the two germline ends.

V gene TRBV27 combines with J gene TRBJ2-7; the match to TRBD1 covers 10 bases. J gave up 13 bases and V 7 bases, and 19 bases lay outside the gene matches. Germline lookup yields CDR1 MNHEY and CDR2 SMNVEV (reference sequence). The CDR3 is 15 amino acids. This CDR3 reads CASTPTLPGTGAYYF. The CDR3 DNA sequence: TGTGCCAGCACCCCTACGCTGCCCGGGACAGGGGCATATTACTTC.

This chain connects TRBV9 to TRBJ2-4; 7 bases align to TRBD2. CDR3 length: 17 amino acids. Germline CDR1 SGDLS, CDR2 YYNGEE. Losses at the gene ends were 9 bases for V and 5 bases for J; bases not matched to a gene: 20. CDR3 DNA: TGTGCCATAGTGGGTGGCGGGAGTATTTTCGGCGAAAACATTCAGTACTTC. It yields the protein CAIVGGGSIFGENIQYF.

The rearrangement joins TRBV28 to TRBJ1-5; D is unclear. CDR3 length equals 15 residues. Trimming shortened V by 2 bases and J by 5 bases, and 13 bases separated the two germline ends. Germline loops: CDR1 MDHEN, CDR2 SYDVKM. The CDR3 is CASSLGQVSDQPQHF. In DNA form, the CDR3 reads TGTGCCAGCAGTTTAGGGCAGGTGTCGGATCAGCCCCAGCATTTT. Using reference TRBV28 and TRBJ1-5 for the parts outside the CDR3, the full variable domain is DVKVTQSSRYLVKRTGEKVFLECVQDMDHENMFWYRQDPGLGLRLIYFSYDVKMKEKGDIPEGYSVSREKKERFSLILESASTNQTSMYLCASSLGQVSDQPQHFGDGTRLSIL.

The rearrangement links TRBV28 to TRBJ2-7; perhaps TRBD2 as D (6 bases). Germline CDR1 is MDHEN and CDR2 is SYDVKM. The length of the CDR3 is 14 residues. V was clipped by 1 base and J by 5 bases, with 12 bases between them. The CDR3, as DNA: TGTGCCAGCAGTTTATCCACCTTAGCGGACGAGCAGTACTTC. It is translated as CASSLSTLADEQYF.

Points on this clone: Other DNA sequences in the sample encode the same CDR3. This chain connects TRBV7-3 to TRBJ2-3, with TRBD2 as a possible D gene (5 bases). This CDR3 is built from 15 residues. Germline V gene lookup returns CDR1 SGHTA and CDR2 FQGTGA. The V end was cut by 3 bases, the J end by 3 bases, with 13 bases between. CDR3 residues: CASSLGGSRTDTQYF. CDR3 coding DNA: TGTGCCAGCAGCTTGGGCGGGTCTAGAACAGATACGCAGTATTTT.

The V call is TRBV2, the J call TRBJ1-2, with D possibly matching TRBD1 (6 bases). V was cut by 4 bases and J by 3 bases, with 12 bases left in between. In germline, CDR1 is SNHLY, CDR2 FYNNEI. This CDR3 is 14 amino acids long. The CDR3 loop is CASSGHRADYGYTF. In DNA form, the CDR3 reads TGTGCCAGCAGTGGGCACAGGGCGGACTATGGCTACACCTTC.

The chain is built from TRBV7-3 and TRBJ2-1; a possible D gene is TRBD2 (6 bases). Germline CDR1 and CDR2: SGHTA and FQGTGA. The length of the CDR3 is 15 residues. V lost 1 base, J lost 7 bases, and 14 bases lay in between. The CDR3 bases are TGTGCCAGCAGCTTAATATTCGGGAGTCGGAATGAGCAGTTCTTC. This translates into CASSLIFGSRNEQFF. Full variable domain (rest looked up from reference TRBV7-3 and TRBJ2-1): GAGVSQTPSNKVTEKGKYVELRCDPISGHTALYWYRQSLGQGPEFLIYFQGTGAADDSGLPNDRFFAVRPEGSVSTLKIQRTERGDSAVYLCASSLIFGSRNEQFFGPGTRLTVL.